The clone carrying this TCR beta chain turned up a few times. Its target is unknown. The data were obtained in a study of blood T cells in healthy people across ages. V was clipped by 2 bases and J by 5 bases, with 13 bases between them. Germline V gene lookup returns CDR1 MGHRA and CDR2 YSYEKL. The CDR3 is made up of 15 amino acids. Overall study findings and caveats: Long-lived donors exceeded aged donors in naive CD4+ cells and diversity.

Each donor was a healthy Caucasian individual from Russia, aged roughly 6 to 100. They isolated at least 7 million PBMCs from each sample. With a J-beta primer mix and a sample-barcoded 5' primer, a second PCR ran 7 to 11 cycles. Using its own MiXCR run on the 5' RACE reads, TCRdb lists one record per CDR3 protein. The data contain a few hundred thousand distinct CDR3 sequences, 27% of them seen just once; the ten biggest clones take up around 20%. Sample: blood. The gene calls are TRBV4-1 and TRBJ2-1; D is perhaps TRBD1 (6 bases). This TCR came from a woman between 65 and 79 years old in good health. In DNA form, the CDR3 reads TGCGCCAGCAGCCAACTTTTGGGGGCGAACAATGAGCAGTTCTTC. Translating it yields CASSQLLGANNEQFF.